This TCR beta chain came from a study of early T cells in non-severe SARS-CoV-2 infection. In the study overall: Chains were unpaired, as sequencing was done on bulk RNA from unsorted whole blood. Notes on the study in general: The VDJdb matching leaned toward anti-spike CD8 responses and overlooked private and CD4 specificities.

CDR1 is SQVTM, CDR2 ANQGSEA, per germline. Trimming cost V 6 bases and J 4 bases; bases outside gene matches: 4. The CDR3 covers 13 residues. Attachment of unique molecular identifiers was made to individual cDNA molecules. A single record per CDR3 protein comes from TCRdb applying MiXCR to the 5' RACE reads. Of some 66,000 distinct CDR3 sequences in the sample, less than 9.5% were seen once. This clonotype has a handful of counts. Its antigen is still unknown. The sequence came from an adult who was a healthcare worker with PCR-confirmed SARS-CoV-2 infection or an uninfected control (not recorded which). The sequencing sample was made of whole blood. This chain uses TRBV29-1 with TRBJ1-1, with 11 bases matching TRBD1. The CDR3 spells CSVPGTGGTEAFF. The CDR3 nucleotides are TGCAGCGTGCCAGGGACAGGGGGCACTGAAGCTTTCTTT.